The 27 T cell receptor beta chains reported below all come from one sample, sequenced in a study of CD8+ T cells in alopecia areata. Reverse transcribed after extraction, RNA yielded cDNA as the sequencing template. Repertoires were generated with immunoSEQ multiplex PCR, while TCRdb's copy carries only in-frame clones and drops some. Seen here are 110,000 or so clones, 55% to 60% observed once, and the top ten hold 3% to 4%. The treatment was: oral pan-JAK inhibitor, 5-10 mg twice daily. The specimen comprised CD4+ T cells sorted from blood, sampled at week 24, from a patient treated with tofacitinib. Every receptor here comes from a human donor with alopecia areata.

This clone was seen more than once but under ten times. The chain couples TRBV7-2 to TRBJ1-2, with D possibly being TRBD1 (5 bases). Germline CDR1 SGHTA, CDR2 FQGNSA. The CDR3 spans 13 residues. Trimming removed 6 bases at V and 7 bases at J, with 15 bases between. The CDR3 sequence: CASRVDSLGGYTF. The CDR3 DNA sequence: TGTGCCAGCAGAGTCGACAGCCTGGGTGGCTACACCTTC.

This clone came up a few times. V usage is TRBV14 and J usage is TRBJ2-3; no clear D gene. The CDR3 consists of 11 residues. V gave up 3 bases and J gave up 7 bases, with 5 bases separating them. Germline assignment: CDR1 SGHDN and CDR2 FVKESK. For the CDR3, the DNA is TGTGCCAGCAGCCACGGAAATACGCAGTATTTT. The encoded protein is CASSHGNTQYF.

The rearrangement joins TRBV30 to TRBJ2-5; the D is unclear. V gave up 2 bases and J gave up 5 bases, with 6 bases separating them. In germline, CDR1 is GTSNPN, CDR2 SVGIG (reference sequence). The CDR3 covers 11 residues. The CDR3 is CAWSLMETQYF. CDR3 bases: TGTGCCTGGAGTCTCATGGAGACCCAGTACTTC.

This clone occurred many times. This chain links TRBV2 with TRBJ1-4, with a weak D call TRBD1 (6 bases). The CDR3 has 14 amino acids. The V and J ends lost 6 bases and 7 bases respectively, with 15 bases between them. Germline CDR1 SNHLY, CDR2 FYNNEI. The CDR3 loop is CASRGQLDGEKLFF. The CDR3, as DNA: TGTGCCAGCAGAGGACAGTTAGACGGTGAAAAACTGTTTTTT. The complete variable domain, with remaining parts taken from reference TRBV2 and TRBJ1-4, reads EPEVTQTPSHQVTQMGQEVILRCVPISNHLYFYWYRQILGQKVEFLVSFYNNEISEKSEIFDDQFSVERPDGSNFTLKIRSTKLEDSAMYFCASRGQLDGEKLFFGSGTQLSVL.

V gene TRBV4-2 combines with J gene TRBJ1-6, with D tentatively TRBD1 (5 bases). This CDR3 spans 16 amino acids. Trimming shortened V by 0 bases and J by 8 bases, and 14 bases separated the two germline ends. CDR1 and CDR2 from the germline V gene are LGHNA and YNFKEQ. CDR3 DNA sequence: TGTGCCAGCAGCCAAGATGGGAACGGGGGATATTCACCCCTCCACTTT. This codes for CASSQDGNGGYSPLHF.

The V call is TRBV29-1, the J call TRBJ2-5; D is possibly TRBD1 (6 bases). The germline gives CDR1 SQVTM, CDR2 ANQGSEA. The CDR3 extends over 12 amino acids. The V gene lost 7 bases and the J gene lost 2 bases, with 11 bases spanning the gap. The CDR3 region is CSGRQAQETQYF. CDR3 nucleotide sequence: TGCAGCGGCCGACAGGCACAAGAGACCCAGTACTTC.

This clone was recorded once. This rearrangement joins TRBV29-1 to TRBJ2-7; maybe TRBD2 (7 bases). From germline, CDR1 is SQVTM and CDR2 ANQGSEA. The ends were cut back, 4 bases at V and 6 bases at J, with 16 bases in the middle. The CDR3 runs 13 residues. Here the CDR3 reads CSVVGHREGEQYF. The CDR3 region has the DNA TGCAGCGTTGTTGGCCACAGGGAGGGCGAGCAGTACTTC.

The chain has TRBV29-1 and TRBJ2-2, with D unclear. The length of the CDR3 is 14 residues. Germline V CDR1 and CDR2: SQVTM, ANQGSEA. Trimming took 7 bases from V and 0 from J, leaving 12 bases between them. The CDR3 protein is CSALTPANTGELFF. In DNA, the CDR3 is TGCAGCGCCCTGACGCCCGCGAACACCGGGGAGCTGTTTTTT.

The CDR3 protein is CSVVGGTDTDTQYF. DNA for the CDR3: TGCAGCGTTGTTGGAGGGACAGACACAGATACGCAGTATTTT. The chain is built from TRBV29-1 and TRBJ2-3, with D perhaps TRBD1 (7 bases). The germline V gene encodes CDR1 SQVTM and CDR2 ANQGSEA. Trimming took 4 bases from V and 2 from J, leaving 13 bases between them. This CDR3 region has 14 residues.

This clone came up a few times. The genes are TRBV30 and TRBJ1-5; D possibly corresponds to TRBD1 (6 bases). The germline gives CDR1 GTSNPN, CDR2 SVGIG (reference sequence). The CDR3 sequence is 13 residues long. The CDR3 loop reads CACAPGADQPQHF. The CDR3 DNA reads TGTGCTTGCGCCCCGGGGGCCGACCAGCCCCAGCATTTT.

The rearrangement links TRBV5-1 to TRBJ2-1; 7 bases are a match to TRBD2. V lost 2 bases, J lost 8 bases, and 10 bases stayed unmatched. In germline, CDR1 is SGHRS, CDR2 YFSETQ. The CDR3 loop spans 15 amino acids. The CDR3 DNA reads TGCGCCAGCAGCTTTTTTCGCGCGGGGGAGGATGAGCAGTTCTTC. Its translation: CASSFFRAGEDEQFF.

The chain is built from TRBV19 and TRBJ2-5; 10 bases agree with TRBD1. CDR3 length: 14 residues. V lost 9 bases and J lost 3; bases outside the gene matches: 7. Germline V gene data show CDR1 as LNHDA and CDR2 as SQIVND (reference sequence). In DNA, the CDR3 is TGTGCCAGCAAAGGGACAGGGGTAAAAGAGACCCAGTACTTC. Protein: CASKGTGVKETQYF.

The J gene is TRBJ1-6, the V gene TRBV2; 7 bases match TRBD1. Germline loops: CDR1 SNHLY, CDR2 FYNNEI. The CDR3 runs to 16 residues. J gave up 5 bases and V 4 bases, and 8 bases lay outside the gene matches. The CDR3 DNA follows: TGTGCCAGCAGTGCCCCGACAGGGACGGATAATTCACCCCTCCACTTT. Protein: CASSAPTGTDNSPLHF.

J is TRBJ2-5 and V is TRBV13; D tentatively fits TRBD1 or TRBD2 (5 bases each). Germline-derived CDR1 and CDR2 are PRHDT and FYEKMQ (reference sequence). The CDR3 is 13 residues long. The V end lost 6 bases, the J end lost 3 bases, and 11 bases lay between the germline ends. The CDR3 loop reads CASSWGTEETQYF. In nucleotides, the CDR3 is TGTGCCAGCAGTTGGGGGACGGAAGAGACCCAGTACTTC.

The chain combines TRBV27 with TRBJ2-1; tentative D call: TRBD2 (6 bases). The germline gives CDR1 MNHEY, CDR2 SMNVEV (reference sequence). V was clipped by 5 bases and J by 9 bases, with 20 bases between them. This CDR3 is built from 15 residues. The CDR3 protein is CASSRDWRAGVEQFF. In nucleotides, the CDR3 is TGTGCCAGCAGTCGGGACTGGAGGGCAGGTGTTGAGCAGTTCTTC.

This chain connects TRBV5-1 to TRBJ1-1; D is unclear. The CDR3 contains 13 residues. Looked up from germline, CDR1 is SGHRS and CDR2 is YFSETQ. The V gene lost 2 bases and the J gene lost 5 bases, with 10 bases spanning the gap. Here the CDR3 reads CASSLSGDTEAFF. The CDR3 bases are TGCGCCAGCAGCTTATCAGGCGATACTGAAGCTTTCTTT.

This clone turned up a few times. The chain recombines TRBV5-6 with TRBJ2-5, with a weak D call TRBD2 (5 bases). Germline V CDR1 and CDR2: SGHDT, YYEEEE. Trimming pared 0 bases from V and 3 bases from J, leaving 12 bases between. CDR3 length: 15 amino acids. CDR3 amino acids: CASSLVWTGKETQYF. CDR3 DNA sequence: TGTGCCAGCAGCTTGGTTTGGACGGGGAAAGAGACCCAGTACTTC. Full variable domain (rest looked up from reference TRBV5-6 and TRBJ2-5): DAGVTQSPTHLIKTRGQQVTLRCSPKSGHDTVSWYQQALGQGPQFIFQYYEEEERQRGNFPDRFSGHQFPNYSSELNVNALLLGDSALYLCASSLVWTGKETQYFGPGTRLLVL.

This clone occurred a few times. The chain couples TRBV2 to TRBJ2-7, with 7 nucleotides matching TRBD1. The CDR3 covers 13 residues. CDR1 SNHLY and CDR2 FYNNEI come from the germline V gene. V lost 6 bases and J lost 3; bases outside the gene matches: 5. CDR3 coding DNA: TGTGCCAGCAGACGGACAGGAAACTACGAGCAGTACTTC. It encodes CASRRTGNYEQYF.

The V gene is TRBV30, the J gene TRBJ2-5; D unresolved. The V gene's germline CDR1 is GTSNPN and CDR2 SVGIG (reference sequence). The CDR3 spans 13 residues. Trimming took 5 bases from V and 2 from J, leaving 12 bases between them. Written as DNA, the CDR3 is TGTGCCTGGCCTACAACGGAACAAGAGACCCAGTACTTC. Amino acids: CAWPTTEQETQYF.

CDR3 protein: CASTEGSTGELFF. The CDR3 DNA reads as TGTGCCAGCACCGAAGGGTCCACCGGGGAGCTGTTTTTT. This rearrangement joins TRBV2 to TRBJ2-2; D is unclear. V gave up 7 bases and J gave up 4 bases, with 10 bases separating them. This CDR3 contains 13 residues. The germline gives CDR1 SNHLY, CDR2 FYNNEI.

This clone appeared a few times. The chain links TRBV7-2 to TRBJ1-1, with D possibly matching TRBD1 (6 bases). Germline V gene sequence: CDR1 SGHTA, CDR2 FQGNSA. This CDR3 spans 14 amino acids. With 4 bases removed from V and 11 bases from J, the gap between germline ends came to 20 bases. CDR3 sequence reads: CASSSLLRGASAFF. The CDR3 DNA reads TGTGCCAGCAGCTCCTTACTCCGGGGGGCTTCGGCTTTCTTT.

This clone was detected a few times. The chain is built from TRBV30 and TRBJ2-5; possibly TRBD1 or TRBD2 for D (5 bases each). CDR3 length: 13 residues. CDR1 and CDR2 (germline): GTSNPN, SVGIG (reference sequence). The V gene lost 2 bases and the J gene lost 5 bases, with 12 bases spanning the gap. Here the CDR3 reads CAWSYGARETQYF. CDR3 bases: TGTGCCTGGAGTTACGGGGCTAGGGAGACCCAGTACTTC.

The chain has TRBV2 and TRBJ2-1; D is ambiguous. The V gene's germline CDR1 is SNHLY and CDR2 FYNNEI. Trimming left V 4 bases short and J 8 bases short, with 12 bases between. CDR3 length equals 13 residues. In DNA form, the CDR3 reads TGTGCCAGCAGTGCTATGAAGATACATGAGCAGTTCTTC. This encodes CASSAMKIHEQFF.

This chain links TRBV19 with TRBJ1-5; D possibly corresponds to TRBD1 (6 bases). This CDR3 has 15 amino acids. The germline V gene encodes CDR1 LNHDA and CDR2 SQIVND (reference sequence). Here the CDR3 DNA reads TGTGCTACTCGTGGACAGAGCAATAGCAATCAGCCCCAGCATTTT. Protein: CATRGQSNSNQPQHF.

The chain combines TRBV4-2 with TRBJ1-1, with D possibly being TRBD1 (5 bases). The germline V gene encodes CDR1 LGHNA and CDR2 YNFKEQ. V was clipped by 0 bases and J by 4 bases, with 18 bases between them. The CDR3 sequence is 17 residues long. The CDR3 loop reads CASSQDAWGFRSTEAFF. As DNA, the CDR3 is TGTGCCAGCAGCCAAGATGCGTGGGGGTTTAGGTCCACTGAAGCTTTCTTT.

V gene TRBV7-8 combines with J gene TRBJ1-1; TRBD1 matches 8 bases. Germline V CDR1 and CDR2: SGHVS, FQNEAQ. The junction had 9 bases not matched to a gene; V was cut back by 5 bases and J by 1 base. This CDR3 contains 16 residues. The CDR3 sequence: CASSQSRQGRNTEAFF. CDR3 coding DNA: TGTGCCAGCAGCCAATCCAGACAGGGGCGGAACACTGAAGCTTTCTTT.

This clone was seen more than once but under ten times. The V call is TRBV30, the J call TRBJ2-1, with 7 bases that match TRBD1. The V gene's germline CDR1 is GTSNPN and CDR2 SVGIG (reference sequence). The CDR3 spans 14 residues. The V segment lost 8 bases and the J segment 0 bases; nucleotides outside the gene matches: 7. The CDR3 protein is CALQTGDSYNEQFF. The CDR3 coding sequence is TGTGCCCTCCAAACAGGGGACTCCTACAATGAGCAGTTCTTC.